The 15 T cell receptor beta chains presented below share a single source sample, sequenced in a study of T cell repertoires in cytomegalovirus infection. TCRdb re-called the reads with MiXCR, one entry per CDR3 protein. The sample yields more than 150,000 distinct CDR3 sequences, roughly 20% seen once. Sequenced: PBMCs. These receptors all come from a human donor in good health (CMV status not recorded). Some clones in this sample may be carry-over from other donors' samples.

This clonotype was seen more than once but under ten times. This chain connects TRBV10-3 to TRBJ2-7, with D unresolved. This CDR3 comprises 11 residues. Trimming shortened V by 3 bases and J by 6 bases, and 6 bases separated the two germline ends. Germline V lookup: CDR1 ENHRY, CDR2 SYGVKD. CDR3 sequence reads: CAISDTSEQYF. Written as DNA, the CDR3 is TGTGCCATCAGTGACACCTCCGAGCAGTACTTC.

V is TRBV14 and J is TRBJ2-7; D gene unclear. Germline CDR1 and CDR2: SGHDN and FVKESK. Trimming removed 1 base at V and 3 bases at J, with 7 bases between. This CDR3 has 13 residues. CDR3 region: CASSQALFYEQYF. In nucleotides, the CDR3 is TGTGCCAGCAGCCAAGCGCTCTTCTACGAGCAGTACTTC.

In its sample, this clonotype was seen a few times. CDR3 DNA: TGTGCCAGCAGCTTCCAGGCTACTTCTGGAAACACCATATATTTT. The encoded protein is CASSFQATSGNTIYF. The chain carries TRBV7-2 and TRBJ1-3, with unresolved D. Trimming stripped 3 bases from V and 1 base from J, with 10 bases between. CDR1 SGHTA and CDR2 FQGNSA come from the germline V gene. The CDR3 contains 15 residues.

This clonotype has more than one count but fewer than ten. CDR3 nucleotides: TGTGCCAGCAGTTTACCAGGCTTCAATCAGCCCCAGCATTTT. Translating it yields CASSLPGFNQPQHF. The rearrangement joins TRBV28 to TRBJ1-5; the D is unclear. CDR1 is MDHEN, CDR2 SYDVKM, per germline. The CDR3 spans 14 residues. V lost 2 bases and J lost 3, with 8 bases in between.

The rearrangement uses TRBV2 and TRBJ2-7, with 7 bases aligning to TRBD1. With 3 bases clipped from V and 5 bases from J, the junction kept 7 bases outside the gene matches. Looked up from germline, CDR1 is SNHLY and CDR2 is FYNNEI. The CDR3 totals 14 residues. CDR3 nucleotide sequence: TGTGCCAGCAGTGATTCGAACAGGGGTAACGAGCAGTACTTC. Its protein product is CASSDSNRGNEQYF.

There are a few counts of this clonotype. This chain connects TRBV20-1 to TRBJ2-1, with 9 bases lining up with TRBD2. Per germline, CDR1 DFQATT and CDR2 SNEGSKA (reference sequence). Trimming at V came to 6 bases and at J to 7 bases, leaving 10 bases not matched to a gene. The length of the CDR3 is 14 residues. In DNA form, the CDR3 reads TGCAGTGCGGGCGGCGGGGGGGACTTAAATGAGCAGTTCTTC. Encoded protein: CSAGGGGDLNEQFF.

The chain recombines TRBV12-3 or TRBV12-4 with TRBJ1-1; D is uncertain. This CDR3 is 15 amino acids long. V was trimmed by 5 bases and J by 1 base, leaving 14 bases between them. CDR3 loop: CASSPMMSPNTEAFF. The CDR3 nucleotides read TGTGCCAGCAGTCCGATGATGAGTCCGAACACTGAAGCTTTCTTT.

The table lists this clonotype with many counts. The chain recombines TRBV2 with TRBJ2-1; 13 nucleotides agree with TRBD2. After removal of 6 bases from V and 7 bases from J, the junction contained 9 bases not matched to a gene. CDR3 length: 16 residues. Germline V gene sequence: CDR1 SNHLY, CDR2 FYNNEI. The CDR3 sequence is CASSETSGRLGNEQFF. The CDR3, as DNA: TGTGCCAGCAGCGAGACTAGCGGGAGGCTGGGAAATGAGCAGTTCTTC.

This clonotype was counted only a few times. This chain joins TRBV20-1 and TRBJ2-5; D may be TRBD2 (5 bases). This CDR3 contains 12 residues. The V and J ends lost 0 bases and 4 bases respectively, with 6 bases between them. In germline, CDR1 is DFQATT, CDR2 SNEGSKA (reference sequence). The CDR3: CSAREGRETQYF. Written as DNA, the CDR3 is TGCAGTGCTAGAGAGGGGAGAGAGACCCAGTACTTC.

This clonotype was seen many times. The CDR3 DNA follows: TGCGCCAGCGGGGAGCCGGGGGGGCTCACCGGGGAGCTGTTTTTT. This codes for CASGEPGGLTGELFF. This rearrangement joins TRBV10-2 to TRBJ2-2, with 8 bases aligning to TRBD2. With V trimmed by 8 bases and J by 4 bases, 9 bases remained unmatched. The CDR3 runs to 15 residues. Germline CDR1 reads WSHSY; CDR2 reads SAAADI.

This CDR3 is CASSLTGGPKETQYF. The CDR3 DNA is TGCGCCAGCAGCTTGACAGGGGGTCCAAAAGAGACCCAGTACTTC. This chain links TRBV5-1 with TRBJ2-5; 8 positions match TRBD1. The CDR3 has 15 residues. From germline, CDR1 is SGHRS and CDR2 YFSETQ. V lost 1 base and J lost 3; bases outside the gene matches: 5.

A few counts support this clonotype. The DNA for the CDR3 is TGTGCCACCCTACCCAGAAGAGGAACTAATGAAAAACTGTTTTTT. It codes for CATLPRRGTNEKLFF. V and J are TRBV6-2 or TRBV6-3 and TRBJ1-4; D call uncertain. This CDR3 contains 15 residues. V lost 10 bases to trimming and J lost 1 base, with 16 bases between them. The germline V gene has CDR1 MNHEY and CDR2 SVGEGT.

This clonotype was seen many times. J is TRBJ2-3 and V is TRBV2; D perhaps matches TRBD2 (5 bases). Germline V gives CDR1 SNHLY, CDR2 FYNNEI. V lost 6 bases to trimming and J lost 4 bases, with 5 bases between them. This CDR3 is built from 11 residues. The CDR3 here is CASRDSDTQYF. The CDR3 coding sequence is TGTGCCAGCAGGGACTCAGATACGCAGTATTTT.

The chain joins TRBV7-6 to TRBJ2-3; the match to TRBD2 covers 11 bases. The length of the CDR3 is 17 residues. Trimming took 6 bases from V and 4 from J; bases not matched to a gene: 12. The germline gives CDR1 SGHVS, CDR2 FNYEAQ. This CDR3 reads CASSDEMTSGVSDTQYF. In nucleotides, the CDR3 is TGTGCCAGCAGTGACGAAATGACTAGCGGGGTGTCAGATACGCAGTATTTT.

This chain uses TRBV15 with TRBJ1-4, with 7 bases identical to TRBD1. With V trimmed by 3 bases and J by 9 bases, 1 base remained unmatched. CDR3 length: 12 amino acids. Germline V gene sequence: CDR1 LNHNV, CDR2 YYDKDF (reference sequence). DNA of the CDR3: TGTGCCACCAGCAGGGACAGGAAAAAACTGTTTTTT. Its translation is CATSRDRKKLFF.